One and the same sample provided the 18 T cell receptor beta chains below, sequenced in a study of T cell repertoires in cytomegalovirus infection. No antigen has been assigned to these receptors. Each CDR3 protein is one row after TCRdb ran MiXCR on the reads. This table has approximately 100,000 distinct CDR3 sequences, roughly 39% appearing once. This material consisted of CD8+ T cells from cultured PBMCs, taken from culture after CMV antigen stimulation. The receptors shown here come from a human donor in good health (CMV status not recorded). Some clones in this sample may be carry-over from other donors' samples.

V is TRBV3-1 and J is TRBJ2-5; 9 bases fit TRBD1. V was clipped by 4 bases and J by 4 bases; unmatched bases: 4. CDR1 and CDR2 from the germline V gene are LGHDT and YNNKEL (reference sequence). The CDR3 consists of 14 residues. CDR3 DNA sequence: TGTGCCAGCAGCCCCGGGACAGGGTTAGAGACCCAGTACTTC. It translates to CASSPGTGLETQYF.

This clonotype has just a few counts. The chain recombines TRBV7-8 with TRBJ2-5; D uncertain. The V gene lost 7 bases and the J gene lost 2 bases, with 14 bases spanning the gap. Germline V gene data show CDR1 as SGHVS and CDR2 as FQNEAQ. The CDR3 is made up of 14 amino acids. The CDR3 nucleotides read TGTGCCAGCACCCCGAACGACCTACAAGAGACCCAGTACTTC. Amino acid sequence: CASTPNDLQETQYF.

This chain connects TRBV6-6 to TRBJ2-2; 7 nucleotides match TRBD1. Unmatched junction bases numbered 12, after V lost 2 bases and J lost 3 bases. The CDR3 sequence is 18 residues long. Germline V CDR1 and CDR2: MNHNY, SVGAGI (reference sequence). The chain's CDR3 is CASSYNKQGKLYTGELFF. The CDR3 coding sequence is TGTGCCAGCAGTTACAACAAACAGGGGAAGTTGTACACCGGGGAGCTGTTTTTT.

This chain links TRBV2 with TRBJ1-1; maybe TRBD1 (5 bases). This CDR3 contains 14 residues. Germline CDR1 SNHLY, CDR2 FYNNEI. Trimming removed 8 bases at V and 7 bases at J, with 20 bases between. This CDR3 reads CASSEGAHRGEAFF. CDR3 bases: TGTGCCAGCTCCGAAGGGGCCCACCGGGGTGAAGCTTTCTTT.

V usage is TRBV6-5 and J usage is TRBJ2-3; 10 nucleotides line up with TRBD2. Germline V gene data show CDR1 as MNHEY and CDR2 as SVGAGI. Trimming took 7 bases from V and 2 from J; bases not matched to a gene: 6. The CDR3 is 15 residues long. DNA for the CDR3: TGTGCCAGCACCCAACTAGCGGGGTACACAGATACGCAGTATTTT. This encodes CASTQLAGYTDTQYF.

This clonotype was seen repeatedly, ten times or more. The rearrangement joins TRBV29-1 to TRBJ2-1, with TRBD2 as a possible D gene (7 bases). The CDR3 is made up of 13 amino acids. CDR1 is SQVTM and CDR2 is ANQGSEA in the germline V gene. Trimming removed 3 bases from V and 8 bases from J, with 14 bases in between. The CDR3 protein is CSVDRGARDEQFF. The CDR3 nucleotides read TGCAGCGTTGACCGGGGGGCCCGGGATGAGCAGTTCTTC.

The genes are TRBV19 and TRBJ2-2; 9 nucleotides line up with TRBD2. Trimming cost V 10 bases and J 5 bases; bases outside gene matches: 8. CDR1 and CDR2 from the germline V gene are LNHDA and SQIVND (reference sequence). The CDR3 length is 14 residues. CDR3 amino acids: CATSPAGGTGELFF. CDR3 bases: TGTGCCACCTCTCCCGCGGGGGGGACCGGGGAGCTGTTTTTT.

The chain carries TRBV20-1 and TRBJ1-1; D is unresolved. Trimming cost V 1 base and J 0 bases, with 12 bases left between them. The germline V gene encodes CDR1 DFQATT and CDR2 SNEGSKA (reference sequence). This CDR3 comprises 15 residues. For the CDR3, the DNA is TGCAGTGCTAGAGTTGAAGGAGGGATGAACACTGAAGCTTTCTTT. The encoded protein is CSARVEGGMNTEAFF.

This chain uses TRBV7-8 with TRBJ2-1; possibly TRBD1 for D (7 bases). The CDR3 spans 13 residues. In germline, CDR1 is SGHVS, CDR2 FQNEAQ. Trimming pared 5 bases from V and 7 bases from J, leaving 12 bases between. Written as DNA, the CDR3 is TGTGCCAGCAGCCAACAGGGGAGGAATGAGCAGTTCTTC. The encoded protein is CASSQQGRNEQFF.

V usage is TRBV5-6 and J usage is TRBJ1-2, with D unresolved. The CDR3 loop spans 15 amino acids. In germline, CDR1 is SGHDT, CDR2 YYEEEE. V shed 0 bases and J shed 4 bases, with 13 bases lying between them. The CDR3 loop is CASSLGTASIYGYTF. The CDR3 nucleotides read TGTGCCAGCAGCTTGGGGACCGCTTCTATCTATGGCTACACCTTC. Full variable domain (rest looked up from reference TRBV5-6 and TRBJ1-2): DAGVTQSPTHLIKTRGQQVTLRCSPKSGHDTVSWYQQALGQGPQFIFQYYEEEERQRGNFPDRFSGHQFPNYSSELNVNALLLGDSALYLCASSLGTASIYGYTFGSGTRLTVV.

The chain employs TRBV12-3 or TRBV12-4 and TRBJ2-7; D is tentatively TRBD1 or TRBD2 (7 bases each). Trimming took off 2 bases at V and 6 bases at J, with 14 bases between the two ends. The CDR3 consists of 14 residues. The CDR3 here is CASSLWQGEGEQYF. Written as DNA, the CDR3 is TGTGCCAGCAGTTTATGGCAGGGGGAGGGCGAGCAGTACTTC.

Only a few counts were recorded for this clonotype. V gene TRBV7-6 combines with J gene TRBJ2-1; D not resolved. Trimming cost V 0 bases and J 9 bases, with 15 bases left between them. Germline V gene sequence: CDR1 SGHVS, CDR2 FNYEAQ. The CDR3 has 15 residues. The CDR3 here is CASSLAIDPTAEQFF. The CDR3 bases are TGTGCCAGCAGCTTAGCGATAGATCCCACAGCTGAGCAGTTCTTC.

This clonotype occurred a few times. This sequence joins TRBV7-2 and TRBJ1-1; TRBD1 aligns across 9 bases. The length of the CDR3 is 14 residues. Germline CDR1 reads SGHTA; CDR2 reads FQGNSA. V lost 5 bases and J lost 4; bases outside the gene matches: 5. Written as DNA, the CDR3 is TGTGCCAGCAGCCCGGGACAGGGTTTCACTGAAGCTTTCTTT. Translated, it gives CASSPGQGFTEAFF.

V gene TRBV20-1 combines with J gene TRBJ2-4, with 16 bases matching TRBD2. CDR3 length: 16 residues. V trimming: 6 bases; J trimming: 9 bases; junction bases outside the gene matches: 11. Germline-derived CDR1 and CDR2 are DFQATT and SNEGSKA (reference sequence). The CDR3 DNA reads TGCAGTGCCAAGGGACTAGCGGGGGGGAATTTAATCATTCAGTACTTC. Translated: CSAKGLAGGNLIIQYF.

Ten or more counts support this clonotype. CDR3 DNA sequence: TGCAGTGCTAGGCATCCCCCCAGGGAGAACTATGGCTACACCTTC. Translation gives CSARHPPRENYGYTF. This chain uses TRBV20-1 with TRBJ1-2; D may be TRBD1 (5 bases). V gave up 3 bases and J gave up 2 bases, with 16 bases separating them. Germline CDR1 reads DFQATT; CDR2 reads SNEGSKA (reference sequence). The CDR3 contains 15 residues.

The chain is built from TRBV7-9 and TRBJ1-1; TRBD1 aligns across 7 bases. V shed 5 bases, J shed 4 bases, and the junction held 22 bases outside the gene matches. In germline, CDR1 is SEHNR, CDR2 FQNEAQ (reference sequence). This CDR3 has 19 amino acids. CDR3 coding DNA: TGTGCCAGCAGCCTAGACGGGGGGGTTAACAGGGGAAGGGGCACTGAAGCTTTCTTT. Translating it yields CASSLDGGVNRGRGTEAFF. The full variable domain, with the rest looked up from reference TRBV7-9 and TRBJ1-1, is DTGVSQNPRHKITKRGQNVTFRCDPISEHNRLYWYRQTLGQGPEFLTYFQNEAQLEKSRLLSDRFSAERPKGSFSTLEIQRTEQGDSAMYLCASSLDGGVNRGRGTEAFFGQGTRLTVV.

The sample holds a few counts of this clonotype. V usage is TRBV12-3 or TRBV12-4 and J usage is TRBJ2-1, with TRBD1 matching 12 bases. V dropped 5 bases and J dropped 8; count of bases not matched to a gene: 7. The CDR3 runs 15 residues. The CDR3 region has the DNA TGTGCCAGCAGTATAACGGGACAGGGGGCCTATGAGCAGTTCTTC. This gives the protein CASSITGQGAYEQFF.

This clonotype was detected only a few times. In DNA, the CDR3 is TGTGCCAGCAGCTTAGACGGGGGGGCCTACAATGAGCAGTTCTTC. Protein: CASSLDGGAYNEQFF. The chain recombines TRBV7-9 with TRBJ2-1, with TRBD2 matching over 8 bases. The CDR3 length is 15 residues. Trimming at V came to 1 base and at J to 2 bases, leaving 1 base not matched to a gene. CDR1 is SEHNR and CDR2 is FQNEAQ in the germline V gene (reference sequence). Full variable domain (missing parts from reference TRBV7-9 and TRBJ2-1): DTGVSQNPRHKITKRGQNVTFRCDPISEHNRLYWYRQTLGQGPEFLTYFQNEAQLEKSRLLSDRFSAERPKGSFSTLEIQRTEQGDSAMYLCASSLDGGAYNEQFFGPGTRLTVL.